This TCR beta chain was observed in a study of cytomegalovirus exposure and HLA in healthy donors. This clone showed up just a few times. Its matching antigen is unknown. The CDR3 totals 14 residues. Trimming pared 5 bases from V and 10 bases from J, leaving 18 bases between. Germline V gene lookup returns CDR1 LNHDA and CDR2 SQIVND (reference sequence). The study, taken as a whole, reports: Later, an analysis found that common viral pathogens appeared to be linked with several of the most significant clusters. As was reported, the HLA-A and HLA-B alleles of most subjects were accurately predicted from TCR beta sequences.

Amplification used 60 Vbeta primers and 13 Jbeta primers. Original analysis: A later analysis counted 70 million to 85 million unique TCR beta chains, around 10 million shared. TCRdb keeps only in-frame clones here, not all; method: immunoSEQ multiplex PCR. The V and J calls and clone size are taken from that table; D and trimming were inferred from the DNA. The sample has 150,000 to 200,000 clones; more than 60% are singletons. Whereas donors were nominally healthy upon sampling, unrecorded immune exposures were probable. The genes are TRBV19 and TRBJ2-1; possible D gene TRBD2, 7 bases. Source material: PBMCs. The sequence derives from a man aged 18 to 30 in good health and CMV-seropositive. This CDR3 reads CASSPDPGRGEQFF. DNA for the CDR3: TGTGCCAGTAGTCCTGACCCAGGGAGGGGGGAGCAGTTCTTC.